This T cell receptor (beta chain) was profiled in a study of human T cells and chemical hapten exposure. Researchers extracted total RNA from unfractionated whole blood. This clonotype occurred many times. Original methodology: Sampled TCR counts reached a median of approximately 94,000 per sample, with values ranging from roughly 20,000 to 750,000. TCRdb recomputed calls from the 5' RACE reads with MiXCR, one row per CDR3 protein. TCRdb, not the authors, supplied the V and J calls. The sample lists about 140,000 distinct CDR3 sequences, roughly 4.1% seen once, with approximately 1.4% in the top ten. The CDR3 runs to 13 residues. The V end lost 5 bases, the J end lost 0 bases, and 5 bases lay between the germline ends. The germline CDR1 and CDR2 sequences are DFQATT and SNEGSKA (reference sequence).

The sequence was obtained from a female donor in good health. The chain employs TRBV20-1 and TRBJ1-6; D is uncertain. The DNA for the CDR3 is TGCAGTGCTCTCGTCTCCTATAATTCACCCCTCCACTTT. Amino acid sequence: CSALVSYNSPLHF.